These 23 T cell receptor beta chains were sequenced from one sample in a study of T-cell reconstitution after alpha-beta-depleted transplantation in children. Unique molecular identifiers tagged the TCRbeta library. TCRdb re-analysed the PCR reads in MiXCR, keeping a single row per CDR3 protein. The sample includes 300,000 to 400,000 distinct CDR3 sequences, about a sixth seen only once; the top ten take roughly two fifths. This specimen was PBMCs, mostly from graft donor cells, taken 360 days after TCRalphabeta/CD19-depleted stem cell transplant. These receptors were collected from a male patient between 2 and 10 years old who had a stem cell transplant for acute lymphoblastic leukemia, so the T cells may come from the graft donor.

Many counts were recorded for this clonotype. This rearrangement joins TRBV27 to TRBJ2-7; possible D gene TRBD2, 5 bases. The CDR3 is 13 residues long. Trimming cost V 5 bases and J 4 bases, with 12 bases left between them. The germline gives CDR1 MNHEY, CDR2 SMNVEV (reference sequence). CDR3 in amino acids: CASSQTSLYEQYF. For the CDR3, the DNA is TGTGCCAGCAGTCAAACTAGTTTGTACGAGCAGTACTTC.

This clonotype was counted only a few times. The V call is TRBV5-1, the J call TRBJ2-1, with 9 positions matching TRBD1. Germline CDR1 and CDR2: SGHRS and YFSETQ. After removal of 4 bases from V and 7 bases from J, the junction contained 9 bases not matched to a gene. This CDR3 comprises 15 residues. The CDR3 spells CASSIQGASPNEQFF. CDR3 nucleotides: TGCGCCAGCAGCATACAGGGGGCGAGCCCTAATGAGCAGTTCTTC.

This clonotype has more than one count but fewer than ten. The V call is TRBV2, the J call TRBJ2-7; 8 bases are shared with TRBD1. Germline loops: CDR1 SNHLY, CDR2 FYNNEI. This CDR3 spans 16 amino acids. V shed 4 bases, J shed 2 bases, and the junction held 10 bases outside the gene matches. The CDR3 DNA sequence: TGTGCCAGCAGTGGGACAGGGATCGATCTGGCCTACGAGCAGTACTTC. Protein sequence: CASSGTGIDLAYEQYF.

This clonotype has ten or more counts. The chain employs TRBV20-1 and TRBJ2-1; D is uncertain. CDR1 is DFQATT and CDR2 is SNEGSKA in the germline V gene (reference sequence). This CDR3 comprises 11 residues. Here the CDR3 reads CRVYGYNEQFF. In DNA, the CDR3 is TGCAGAGTGTACGGCTACAATGAGCAGTTCTTC.

This clonotype was recorded a few times. The chain combines TRBV4-3 with TRBJ1-4; 10 positions match TRBD1. V dropped 4 bases and J dropped 8; count of bases not matched to a gene: 4. CDR3 length: 14 amino acids. The V gene's germline CDR1 is LGHNA and CDR2 YSLEER. CDR3 residues: CASSPWTGGEKLFF. DNA for the CDR3: TGCGCCAGCAGCCCCTGGACAGGGGGGGAAAAACTGTTTTTT.

This clonotype occurred a few times. This chain links TRBV28 with TRBJ2-2, with TRBD2 matching 8 bases. J gave up 5 bases and V 3 bases, and 8 bases lay outside the gene matches. The germline CDR1 and CDR2 sequences are MDHEN and SYDVKM. CDR3 length equals 16 residues. The CDR3 bases are TGTGCCAGCAGTTTTAGTAGGCGGGAGGAGACCGGGGAGCTGTTTTTT. Protein product: CASSFSRREETGELFF.

The sample holds many counts of this clonotype. This chain uses TRBV29-1 with TRBJ2-7; possible D gene TRBD1, 5 bases. V was trimmed by 5 bases and J by 7 bases, leaving 9 bases between them. The CDR3 extends over 10 amino acids. The germline CDR1 and CDR2 sequences are SQVTM and ANQGSEA. CDR3 in amino acids: CSVLKGEQYF. Here the CDR3 DNA reads TGCAGCGTTCTGAAGGGGGAGCAGTACTTC.

The rearrangement links TRBV20-1 to TRBJ2-1; 14 bases are a match to TRBD2. With 2 bases clipped from V and 7 bases from J, the junction kept 4 bases outside the gene matches. The CDR3 contains 15 residues. Germline CDR1 is DFQATT and CDR2 is SNEGSKA (reference sequence). The chain's CDR3 is CSARLTSGRANEQFF. The CDR3 nucleotides read TGCAGTGCTAGATTGACTAGCGGGAGGGCGAATGAGCAGTTCTTC.

This clonotype was seen a few times. V gene TRBV12-3 or TRBV12-4 combines with J gene TRBJ2-7; weak D call: TRBD2 (6 bases). This CDR3 comprises 14 residues. Trimming removed 3 bases from V and 2 bases from J, with 11 bases in between. CDR3 coding DNA: TGTGCCAGCAGTTTTCGGGGGTTGACCTACGAGCAGTACTTC. Translation gives CASSFRGLTYEQYF.

This clonotype has a handful of counts. At one end the junction does not follow the germline gene, possibly because of a read error. In DNA form, the CDR3 reads TGTGCTAGCAGCAGACTAGCGGGAGTCGACAATGAGCAGTTCTTC. Translating it yields CASSRLAGVDNEQFF. This sequence joins TRBV7-7 and TRBJ2-1; TRBD2 matches 12 bases. The CDR3 consists of 15 residues. Germline loops: CDR1 SSHAT, CDR2 FNYEAQ (reference sequence).

Ten or more counts support this clonotype. This sequence joins TRBV28 and TRBJ1-2; D unresolved. Trimming took off 3 bases at V and 2 bases at J, with 7 bases between the two ends. The germline V gene encodes CDR1 MDHEN and CDR2 SYDVKM. The CDR3 is made up of 13 amino acids. CDR3 sequence reads: CASSLSGNYGYTF. The CDR3 DNA is TGTGCCAGCAGTTTGTCGGGGAACTATGGCTACACCTTC.

In this sample, this clonotype turned up a few times. The rearrangement links TRBV24-1 to TRBJ2-3, with D perhaps matching TRBD1 (7 bases). The CDR3 is made up of 18 amino acids. V was pared by 4 bases and J by 2 bases, with 21 bases between. Germline V lookup: CDR1 KGHDR, CDR2 SFDVKD. CDR3 sequence (DNA): TGTGCCACCAGTGACCGGGTTTCTCAGGGGGGCCCCACAGATACGCAGTATTTT. Translating it yields CATSDRVSQGGPTDTQYF.

The rearrangement links TRBV19 to TRBJ2-1; D tentatively fits TRBD1 or TRBD2 (6 bases each). The V end lost 5 bases, the J end lost 7 bases, and 18 bases lay between the germline ends. CDR3 length equals 15 residues. CDR1 LNHDA and CDR2 SQIVND come from the germline V gene (reference sequence). CDR3 DNA: TGTGCCAGTAGTCCAACAGGGAGGTGGATGAATGAGCAGTTCTTC. Translated, it gives CASSPTGRWMNEQFF.

There are a few counts of this clonotype. The chain's CDR3 is CASSHKGGTDYEQYF. The CDR3 region has the DNA TGTGCCAGCAGCCACAAAGGGGGTACGGATTACGAGCAGTACTTC. This chain joins TRBV4-2 and TRBJ2-7; D possibly corresponds to TRBD1 (6 bases). There are 15 residues in the CDR3. The germline V gene encodes CDR1 LGHNA and CDR2 YNFKEQ. Trimming pared 3 bases from V and 4 bases from J, leaving 16 bases between.

The V gene is TRBV29-1, the J gene TRBJ2-7; 8 nucleotides line up with TRBD2. The CDR3 is 16 residues long. The junction had 11 bases not matched to a gene; V was cut back by 0 bases and J by 4 bases. CDR1 and CDR2 (germline): SQVTM, ANQGSEA. The CDR3 spells CSVEDGREGGIYEQYF. CDR3 nucleotides: TGCAGCGTTGAAGACGGTCGGGAGGGAGGTATTTACGAGCAGTACTTC.

This clonotype showed up just a few times. The V gene is TRBV19, the J gene TRBJ2-2; 8 bases line up with TRBD1. Germline CDR1 LNHDA, CDR2 SQIVND (reference sequence). Trimming took 5 bases from V and 3 from J; bases not matched to a gene: 2. The CDR3 is 14 residues long. CDR3 in amino acids: CASSPGGYTGELFF. The CDR3 region has the DNA TGTGCCAGTAGTCCAGGGGGCTACACCGGGGAGCTGTTTTTT.

This clonotype was seen only a few times. V and J are TRBV5-1 and TRBJ2-3; the match to TRBD2 covers 12 bases. CDR1 and CDR2 from the germline V gene are SGHRS and YFSETQ. After removal of 3 bases from V and 5 bases from J, the junction contained 10 bases not matched to a gene. The CDR3 has 17 residues. The CDR3 loop reads CASSSSGLAGAQDTQYF. In DNA form, the CDR3 reads TGCGCCAGCAGCTCCTCGGGACTAGCGGGTGCTCAAGATACGCAGTATTTT.

This rearrangement joins TRBV12-3 or TRBV12-4 to TRBJ2-1, with TRBD2 as a possible D gene (5 bases). This CDR3 region has 14 residues. Trimming shortened V by 3 bases and J by 4 bases, and 10 bases separated the two germline ends. CDR3 in DNA: TGTGCCAGCAGTTTGTTCCTAGCTTACAATGAGCAGTTCTTC. Encoded protein: CASSLFLAYNEQFF.

This clonotype turned up a few times. The J gene is TRBJ2-1, the V gene TRBV20-1; no clear D gene. V was trimmed by 3 bases and J by 5 bases, leaving 11 bases between them. Germline lookup yields CDR1 DFQATT and CDR2 SNEGSKA (reference sequence). The CDR3 runs 13 residues. The CDR3 nucleotides read TGCAGTGCTAGGGCGGAGCCGAACAATGAGCAGTTCTTC. This sequence encodes CSARAEPNNEQFF.

CDR3 residues: CASSTTGGPGNTIYF. The CDR3 bases are TGTGCCAGCAGTACTACAGGGGGTCCAGGAAACACCATATATTTT. The chain joins TRBV6-5 to TRBJ1-3, with TRBD1 identical over 8 bases. The CDR3 is 15 residues long. Germline V gives CDR1 MNHEY, CDR2 SVGAGI. V dropped 5 bases and J dropped 4; count of bases not matched to a gene: 7.

This clonotype was seen ten or more times. The V call is TRBV7-9, the J call TRBJ2-3; maybe TRBD1 (6 bases). Trimming removed 2 bases from V and 2 bases from J, with 17 bases in between. Germline CDR1 reads SEHNR; CDR2 reads FQNEAQ (reference sequence). This CDR3 spans 17 amino acids. CDR3 DNA sequence: TGTGCCAGCAGCTTAAGGTTGGGGGCCTCCTTCACAGATACGCAGTATTTT. Its translation is CASSLRLGASFTDTQYF.

This rearrangement joins TRBV6-5 to TRBJ2-7, with 9 bases aligning to TRBD2. CDR1 MNHEY and CDR2 SVGAGI come from the germline V gene. The CDR3 length is 17 residues. V dropped 2 bases and J dropped 2; count of bases not matched to a gene: 10. The CDR3 loop is CASSYLVAGDYPYEQYF. The CDR3 coding sequence is TGTGCCAGCAGTTACCTGGTAGCGGGAGATTACCCCTACGAGCAGTACTTC.

The chain employs TRBV3-1 and TRBJ1-6, with 9 bases that match TRBD1. Trimming cost V 6 bases and J 13 bases; bases outside gene matches: 10. The CDR3 covers 14 residues. Germline V gene lookup returns CDR1 LGHDT and CDR2 YNNKEL (reference sequence). The CDR3, as DNA: TGTGCCAGCAGTCATAGGGACAGGGTCGGTCCCCTCCACTTT. Translation gives CASSHRDRVGPLHF.